A single TCR beta chain is shown here with its context. This sample stems from a study of control samples from healthy donors and cancer patients. Germline CDR1 is DFQATT and CDR2 is SNEGSKA (reference sequence). The CDR3 has 11 amino acids. Measured with immunoSEQ multiplex PCR; TCRdb has only the in-frame clones, and not every one. The table records some 120,000 clones, 75% to 90% of them present only once. The chain joins TRBV20-1 to TRBJ1-2; D might be TRBD1 (6 bases). What was sequenced was PBMCs. This clonotype originated in a woman aged 50 to 65 with colorectal cancer. The CDR3 here is CSEGGASGYTF. CDR3 coding DNA: TGCAGCGAGGGGGGGGCTTCTGGCTACACCTTC.